This TCR beta chain is drawn from a study of tumor-infiltrating lymphocytes in primary liver carcinoma. Findings of the study overall: Compared with tumor region pairs, tumor-adjacent and tumor-blood pairs overlapped less. A small share of top clones, only about 7-24%, was found in all five tumor regions.

This CDR3 spans 15 amino acids. Germline lookup yields CDR1 SQVTM and CDR2 ANQGSEA. Starting material of 400 to 600 ng total RNA yielded TCR beta cDNA via a constant-region primer. The TCR beta library was amplified through three nested multiplex PCR rounds in a modified ARM-PCR procedure. For roughly 10 cycles apiece, the opening two PCR rounds ran with TRBV1-TRBV30 forward primers and a C-beta reverse primer. From the multiplex PCR reads, TCRdb called clonotypes with MiXCR, one entry per CDR3 protein. The data show 110,000 or so distinct CDR3 sequences, roughly 80% seen once. Worth noting for this clonotype: Its antigen is undetermined. This CDR3 is missing its conserved last phenylalanine or tryptophan, likely due to a read error.

For each extraction, RNA and DNA were obtained together from approximately 20-30 mg of unsorted bulk tissue. Patients in the cohort were treatment-naive and living with chronic HBV infection. The TCR originated in a man in his forties with primary liver carcinoma and hepatitis B virus infection. V gene TRBV29-1 combines with J gene TRBJ2-2; 9 nucleotides line up with TRBD2. The specimen sequenced was liver tumor tissue from sampling region 3. The subset denotes: tumor region T3, left-lateral pole. CDR3 nucleotide sequence: TGTAGCGTCTGGACTAGCGCGGCGAACACCGGGGAGCTGTTTATT. It is translated as CSVWTSAANTGELFI.